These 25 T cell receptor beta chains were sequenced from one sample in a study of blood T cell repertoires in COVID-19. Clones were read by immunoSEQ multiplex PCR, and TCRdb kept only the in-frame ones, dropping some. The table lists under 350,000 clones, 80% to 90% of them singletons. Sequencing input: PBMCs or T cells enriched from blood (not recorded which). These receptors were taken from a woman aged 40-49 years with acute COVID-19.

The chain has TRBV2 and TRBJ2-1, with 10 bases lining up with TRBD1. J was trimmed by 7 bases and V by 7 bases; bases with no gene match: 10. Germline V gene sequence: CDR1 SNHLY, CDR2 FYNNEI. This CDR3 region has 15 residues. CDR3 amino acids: CASTEGGQGRNEQFF. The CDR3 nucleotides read TGTGCCAGCACAGAGGGGGGACAGGGGAGGAATGAGCAGTTCTTC.

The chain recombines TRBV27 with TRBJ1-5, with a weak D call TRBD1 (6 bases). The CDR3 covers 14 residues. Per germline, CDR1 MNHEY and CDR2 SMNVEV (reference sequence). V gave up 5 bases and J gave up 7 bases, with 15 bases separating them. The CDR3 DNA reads TGTGCCAGCAGTCTAAACAGGGATCGGCAGCCCCAGCATTTT. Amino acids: CASSLNRDRQPQHF.

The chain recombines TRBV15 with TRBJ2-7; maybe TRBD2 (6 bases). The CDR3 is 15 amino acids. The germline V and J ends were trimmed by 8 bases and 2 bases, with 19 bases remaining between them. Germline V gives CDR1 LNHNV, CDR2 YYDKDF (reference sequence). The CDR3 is CATSLFGGQPYEQYF. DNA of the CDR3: TGTGCCACCTCCCTCTTCGGAGGGCAACCCTACGAGCAGTACTTC. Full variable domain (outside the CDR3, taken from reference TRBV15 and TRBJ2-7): DAMVIQNPRYQVTQFGKPVTLSCSQTLNHNVMYWYQQKSSQAPKLLFHYYDKDFNNEADTPDNFQSRRPNTSFCFLDIRSPGLGDTAMYLCATSLFGGQPYEQYFGPGTRLTVT.

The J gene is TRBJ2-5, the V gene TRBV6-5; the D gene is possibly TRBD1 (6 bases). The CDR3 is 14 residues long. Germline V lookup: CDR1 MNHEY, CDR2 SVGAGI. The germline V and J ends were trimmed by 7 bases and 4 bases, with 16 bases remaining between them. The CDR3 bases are TGTGCCAGCACTAATACGGCAGGGGCAGAGACCCAGTACTTC. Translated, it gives CASTNTAGAETQYF.

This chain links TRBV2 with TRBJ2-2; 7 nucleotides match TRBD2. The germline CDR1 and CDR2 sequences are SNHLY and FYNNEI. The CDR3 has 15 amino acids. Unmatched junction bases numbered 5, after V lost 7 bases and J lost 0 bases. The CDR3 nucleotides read TGTGCCAGCAATGGGGAGGGGACGAACACCGGGGAGCTGTTTTTT. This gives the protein CASNGEGTNTGELFF.

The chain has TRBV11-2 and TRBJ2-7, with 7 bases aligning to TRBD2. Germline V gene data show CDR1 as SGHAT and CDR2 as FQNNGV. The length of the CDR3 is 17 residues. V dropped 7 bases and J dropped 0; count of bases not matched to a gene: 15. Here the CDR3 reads CASTRLAGVGSSYEQYF. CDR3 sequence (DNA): TGTGCCAGCACAAGGTTGGCGGGAGTGGGGAGCTCCTACGAGCAGTACTTC.

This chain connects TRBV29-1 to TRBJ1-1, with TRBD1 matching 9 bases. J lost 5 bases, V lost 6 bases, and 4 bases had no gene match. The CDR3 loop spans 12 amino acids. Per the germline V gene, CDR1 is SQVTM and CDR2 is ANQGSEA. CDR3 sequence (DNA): TGCAGCGTGGGACAGGGAAGGACTGAAGCTTTCTTT. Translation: CSVGQGRTEAFF.

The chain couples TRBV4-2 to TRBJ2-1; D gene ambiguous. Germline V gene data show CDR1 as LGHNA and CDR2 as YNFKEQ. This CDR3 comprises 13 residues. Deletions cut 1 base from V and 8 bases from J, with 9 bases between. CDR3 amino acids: CASSQVRDDEQFF. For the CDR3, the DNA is TGTGCCAGCAGCCAAGTACGAGATGATGAGCAGTTCTTC.

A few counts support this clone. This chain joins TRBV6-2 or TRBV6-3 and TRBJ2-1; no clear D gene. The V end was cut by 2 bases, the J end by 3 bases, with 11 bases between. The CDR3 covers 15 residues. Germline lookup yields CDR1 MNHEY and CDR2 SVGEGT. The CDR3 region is CASSYGEPNYNEQFF. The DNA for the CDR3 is TGTGCCAGCAGTTACGGAGAGCCTAACTACAATGAGCAGTTCTTC.

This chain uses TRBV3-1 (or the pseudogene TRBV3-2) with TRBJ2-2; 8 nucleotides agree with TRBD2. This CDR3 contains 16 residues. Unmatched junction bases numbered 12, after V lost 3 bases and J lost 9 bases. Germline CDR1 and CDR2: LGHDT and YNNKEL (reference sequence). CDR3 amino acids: CASSHLGESGRRELFF. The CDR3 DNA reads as TGTGCCAGCAGCCATCTTGGGGAGAGCGGGAGAAGGGAGCTGTTTTTT.

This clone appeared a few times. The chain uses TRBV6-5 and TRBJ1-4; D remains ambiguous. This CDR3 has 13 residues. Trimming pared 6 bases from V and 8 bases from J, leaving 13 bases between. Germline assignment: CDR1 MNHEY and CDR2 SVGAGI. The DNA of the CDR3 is TGTGCCAGCAGCCTAGTAATTCGGGAAAAACTGTTTTTT. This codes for CASSLVIREKLFF.

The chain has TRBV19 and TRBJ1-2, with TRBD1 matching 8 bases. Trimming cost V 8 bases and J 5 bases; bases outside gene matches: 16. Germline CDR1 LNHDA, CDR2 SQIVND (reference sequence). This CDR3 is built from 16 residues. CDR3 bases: TGTGCCAGTTCCAGGGGGCGGGACACCTCCCTATATGGCTACACCTTC. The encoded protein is CASSRGRDTSLYGYTF.

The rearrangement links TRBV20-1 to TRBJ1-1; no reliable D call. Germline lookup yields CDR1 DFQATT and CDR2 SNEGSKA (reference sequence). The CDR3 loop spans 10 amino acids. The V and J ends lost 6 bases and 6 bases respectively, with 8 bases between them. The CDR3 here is CSATDPEAFF. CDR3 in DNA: TGCAGTGCCACAGACCCTGAAGCTTTCTTT.

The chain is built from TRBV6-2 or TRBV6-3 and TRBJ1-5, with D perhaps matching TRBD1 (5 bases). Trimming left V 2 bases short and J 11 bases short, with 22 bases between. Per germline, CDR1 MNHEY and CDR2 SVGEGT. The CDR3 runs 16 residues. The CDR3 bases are TGTGCCAGCAGTTACCCATACGGGCAGGGAACTTCAGCCCAGCATTTT. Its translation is CASSYPYGQGTSAQHF.

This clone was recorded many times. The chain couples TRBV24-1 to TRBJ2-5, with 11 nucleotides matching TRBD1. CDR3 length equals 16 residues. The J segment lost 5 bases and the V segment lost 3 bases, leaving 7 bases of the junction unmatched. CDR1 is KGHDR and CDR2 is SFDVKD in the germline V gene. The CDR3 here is CATSDPDRGLVETQYF. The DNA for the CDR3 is TGTGCCACCAGTGATCCGGACAGGGGGCTGGTTGAGACCCAGTACTTC.

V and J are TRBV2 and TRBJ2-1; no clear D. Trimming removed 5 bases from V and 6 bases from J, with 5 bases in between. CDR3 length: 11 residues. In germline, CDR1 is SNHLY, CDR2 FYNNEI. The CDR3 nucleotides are TGTGCCAGCAGTATTATCAATGAGCAGTTCTTC. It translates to CASSIINEQFF.

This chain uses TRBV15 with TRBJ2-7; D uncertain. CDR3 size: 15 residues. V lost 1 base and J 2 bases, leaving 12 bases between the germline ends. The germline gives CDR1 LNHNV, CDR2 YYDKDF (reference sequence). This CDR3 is CATSRVADPTYEQYF. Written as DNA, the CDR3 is TGTGCCACCAGCAGAGTGGCCGATCCCACCTACGAGCAGTACTTC.

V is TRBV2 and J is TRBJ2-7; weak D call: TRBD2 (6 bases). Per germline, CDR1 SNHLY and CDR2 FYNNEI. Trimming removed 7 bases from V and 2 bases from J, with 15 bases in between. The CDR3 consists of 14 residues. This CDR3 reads CASMWGTGAYEQYF. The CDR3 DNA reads TGTGCCAGCATGTGGGGGACGGGAGCCTACGAGCAGTACTTC.

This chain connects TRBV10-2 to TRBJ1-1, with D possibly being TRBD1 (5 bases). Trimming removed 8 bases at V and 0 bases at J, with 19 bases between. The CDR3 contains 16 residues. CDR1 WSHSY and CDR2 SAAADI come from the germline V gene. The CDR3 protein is CASANAGGIVNTEAFF. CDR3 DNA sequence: TGCGCCAGCGCGAACGCGGGGGGGATTGTGAACACTGAAGCTTTCTTT.

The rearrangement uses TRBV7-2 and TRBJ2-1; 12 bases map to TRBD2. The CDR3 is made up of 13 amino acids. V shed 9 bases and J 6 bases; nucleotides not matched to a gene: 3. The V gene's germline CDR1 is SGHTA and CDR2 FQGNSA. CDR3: CASGLAGFNEQFF. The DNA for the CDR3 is TGTGCCAGTGGACTAGCGGGGTTCAATGAGCAGTTCTTC.

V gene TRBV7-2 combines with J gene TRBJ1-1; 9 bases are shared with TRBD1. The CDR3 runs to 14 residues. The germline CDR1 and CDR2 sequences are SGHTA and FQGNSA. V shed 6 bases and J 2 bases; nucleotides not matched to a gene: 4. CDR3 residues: CASRRQGDNTEAFF. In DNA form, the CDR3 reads TGTGCCAGCAGACGACAGGGGGACAACACTGAAGCTTTCTTT.

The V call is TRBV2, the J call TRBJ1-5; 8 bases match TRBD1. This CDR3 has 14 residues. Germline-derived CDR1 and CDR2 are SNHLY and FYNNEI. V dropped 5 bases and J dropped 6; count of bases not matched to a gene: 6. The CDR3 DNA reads TGTGCCAGCAGTCTCACAGGGGGTCTTCAGCCCCAGCATTTT. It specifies CASSLTGGLQPQHF.

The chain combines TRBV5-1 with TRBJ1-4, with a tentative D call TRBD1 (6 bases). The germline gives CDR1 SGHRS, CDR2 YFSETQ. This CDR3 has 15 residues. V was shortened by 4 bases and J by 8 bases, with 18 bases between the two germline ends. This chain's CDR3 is CASSMTGREGEKLFF. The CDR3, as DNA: TGCGCCAGCAGCATGACAGGCCGAGAGGGAGAAAAACTGTTTTTT.

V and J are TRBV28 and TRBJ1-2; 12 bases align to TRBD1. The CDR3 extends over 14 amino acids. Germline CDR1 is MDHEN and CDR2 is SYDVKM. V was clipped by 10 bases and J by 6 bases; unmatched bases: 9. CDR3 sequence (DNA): TGTGCCATCCCCTTGGGGACAGGGGGCGATGGCTACACCTTC. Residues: CAIPLGTGGDGYTF.

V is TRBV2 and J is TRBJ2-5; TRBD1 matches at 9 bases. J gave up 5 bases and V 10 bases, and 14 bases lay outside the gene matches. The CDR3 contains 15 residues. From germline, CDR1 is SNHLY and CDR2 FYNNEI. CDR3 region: CATTGGTGGRETQYF. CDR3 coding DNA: TGTGCCACCACGGGCGGTACAGGGGGCCGGGAGACCCAGTACTTC.